The 7 T cell receptor beta chains below were found in one sample sequenced in a study of T cell changes during pregnancy in multiple sclerosis. Using immunoSEQ multiplex PCR, the repertoire was profiled, and TCRdb retains in-frame clones only, with some absent. The data show about 98,000 clones, 90% to 95% seen once. Material: peripheral blood, obtained after pregnancy. The receptor source for this set is a female donor in good health, enrolled as a control in a pregnancy study.

This clone appeared a single time. This chain joins TRBV6-5 and TRBJ1-2; 7 bases map to TRBD1. Germline loops: CDR1 MNHEY, CDR2 SVGAGI. The CDR3 length is 15 residues. V trimming: 2 bases; J trimming: 4 bases; junction bases outside the gene matches: 7. CDR3 loop: CASSYRGPTPYGYTF. Here the CDR3 DNA reads TGTGCCAGCAGTTACAGGGGGCCAACTCCCTATGGCTACACCTTC.

The chain joins TRBV27 to TRBJ2-1; the D gene is possibly TRBD2 (6 bases). CDR1 and CDR2 (germline): MNHEY, SMNVEV (reference sequence). The CDR3 extends over 17 amino acids. V was trimmed by 2 bases and J by 0 bases, leaving 14 bases between them. Here the CDR3 DNA reads TGTGCCAGCAGTTTACTCAAGGGACTCCCCTCCTACAATGAGCAGTTCTTC. Encoded protein: CASSLLKGLPSYNEQFF.

The chain has TRBV6-6 and TRBJ2-7; tentatively, D is TRBD1 (6 bases). The length of the CDR3 is 13 residues. Germline V gives CDR1 MNHNY, CDR2 SVGAGI (reference sequence). The CDR3 reads CASWVWGLHEQYF. The CDR3 nucleotides are TGTGCAAGCTGGGTTTGGGGGCTGCACGAGCAGTACTTC.

Notes on this clone: Germline is not matched at one junction end, which may reflect a read error. This chain joins TRBV4-1 and TRBJ2-2; a weak D match, TRBD1 (6 bases). Germline-derived CDR1 and CDR2 are MGHRA and YSYEKL. This CDR3 is 16 amino acids long. The CDR3 nucleotides read TGCGCCAGCAGCCAAGATCGAGGGGGACGTACCGGGGAGCTGCTTTTT. Protein: CASSQDRGGRTGELLF.

The rearrangement uses TRBV4-1 and TRBJ2-5; 9 bases are shared with TRBD2. The germline V gene encodes CDR1 MGHRA and CDR2 YSYEKL. With V trimmed by 0 bases and J by 1 base, 0 bases remained unmatched. The CDR3 spans 15 residues. The DNA for the CDR3 is TGCGCCAGCAGCCAAGAGACTAGCGGCCAAGAGACCCAGTACTTC. Protein: CASSQETSGQETQYF.

The chain employs TRBV11-2 and TRBJ2-3; 8 nucleotides agree with TRBD1. The junction had 7 bases not matched to a gene; V was cut back by 9 bases and J by 2 bases. Germline V gene data show CDR1 as SGHAT and CDR2 as FQNNGV. This CDR3 region has 14 residues. CDR3 in amino acids: CASARQGNTDTQYF. In nucleotides, the CDR3 is TGTGCCAGTGCCCGACAGGGGAACACAGATACGCAGTATTTT.

This clone was seen just once. V is TRBV7-2 and J is TRBJ2-1; a possible D gene is TRBD2 (6 bases). Germline-derived CDR1 and CDR2 are SGHTA and FQGNSA. The CDR3 runs to 12 residues. The V gene lost 5 bases and the J gene lost 11 bases, with 13 bases spanning the gap. The CDR3 reads CASSLRGTQQFF. CDR3 DNA sequence: TGTGCCAGCAGCCTCCGTGGGACTCAGCAGTTCTTC.